This T cell receptor (beta chain) was identified in a study of blood T cell repertoires in COVID-19. Background on the study: From the United States, Italy and Spain came samples of acute and convalescent COVID-19. Nucleic acid was either cDNA or gDNA, and it came from T cells, B-cell-depleted T cells, or PBMCs.

Germline CDR1 LNHDA, CDR2 SQIVND (reference sequence). The CDR3 consists of 12 residues. Losses at the gene ends were 6 bases for V and 1 base for J; bases not matched to a gene: 0. Seattle patients were enrolled while actively infected and followed longitudinally. Per the study methods: Reference gene primer amplification gave nucleated cell count estimates. TCRdb's copy holds only in-frame clones and misses some; the assay was immunoSEQ multiplex PCR. The V and J calls and the clone size are those of that table, but D and trimming were determined from the DNA. The data hold fewer than 250,000 clones, with about 93% observed a single time.

The TCR comes from a man aged 55 to 69 with COVID-19, enrolled during active disease. The sample was peripheral blood. The rearrangement uses TRBV19 and TRBJ2-7; 7 bases match TRBD1. CDR3 sequence (DNA): TGTGCCAGTAGCAGGGGGTCCTACGAGCAGTACTTC. Its translation: CASSRGSYEQYF.